Sequencing of this T cell receptor beta chain was carried out in a study of T cells in Graves' hyperthyroidism and ophthalmopathy. Per the germline V gene, CDR1 is KGHSH and CDR2 is LQKENI. This CDR3 comprises 14 residues. J was trimmed by 4 bases and V by 3 bases; bases with no gene match: 3. The sample holds many counts of this clonotype. RNA transcripts were the template for amplifying TCR beta CDR3 regions. HTBI primers drove first-round RT-PCR of the TCR CDR3. Via MiXCR, TCRdb re-called the multiplex PCR reads, giving one row per CDR3 protein. The sample yields hundreds of thousands of distinct CDR3 sequences, about 15% seen once.

This chain uses TRBV18 with TRBJ2-7; 10 bases are shared with TRBD2. This TCR came from a woman younger than 30 with Graves' hyperthyroidism. Specimen: blood. Here the CDR3 reads CASSPGLADYEQYF. CDR3 sequence (DNA): TGTGCCAGCTCACCCGGACTAGCGGATTACGAGCAGTACTTC.